A selection of T cell receptor beta chains follows, all from one sample in a study of neoadjuvant anti-PD-1 for oral cavity cancer. Measured with immunoSEQ multiplex PCR; TCRdb has only the in-frame clones, and not every one. The sample lists 72,000 or so clones, around four fifths occurring once. The sample consisted of PBMCs, taken before nivolumab (anti-PD-1) treatment. These receptors were obtained from a person between 35 and 79 years old with oral cavity squamous cell carcinoma. CDR3s include the opening cysteine and the closing phenylalanine or tryptophan. D genes are given only for firm matches. Clone size, where shown, is once, few, many, or a class for clones that have expanded.

j_call,clone_size,v_call,d_call,cdr3_aa,cdr3_nt
TRBJ2-1,.,TRBV27,.,CASSLDILFSGEQFF,TGTGCCAGCAGTTTAGACATTTTATTTTCTGGTGAGCAGTTCTTC
TRBJ1-2,.,TRBV9,.,CASSTSSRFRIHGYTF,TGTGCCAGCAGCACGAGTAGCAGGTTCCGTATCCATGGCTACACCTTC
TRBJ1-1,.,TRBV5-6,TRBD1,CASSLPGQVNTEAFF,TGTGCCAGCAGCTTGCCCGGACAGGTGAACACTGAAGCTTTCTTT
TRBJ1-5,.,TRBV9,.,CASSVGTVNQPQHF,TGTGCCAGCAGCGTAGGGACAGTCAATCAGCCCCAGCATTTT
TRBJ2-1,.,TRBV11-3,TRBD2,CASSSRLAGGNYNEQFF,TGTGCCAGCAGCTCCAGACTAGCGGGAGGCAACTACAATGAGCAGTTCTTC
TRBJ2-7,.,TRBV4-1,.,CASSPEDGRTYEQYF,TGCGCCAGCAGCCCCGAGGACGGACGGACCTACGAGCAGTACTTC
TRBJ1-5,.,TRBV19,.,CASSIDGGQPQHF,TGTGCCAGTAGTATAGATGGGGGACAGCCCCAGCATTTT
TRBJ1-1,once,TRBV7-7,TRBD1,CASSPIRQGGIGAFF,TGTGCTAGCAGCCCTATCCGACAGGGAGGGATCGGAGCTTTCTTT
TRBJ2-4,medium-sized,TRBV10-3,TRBD2,CAISEASSGGTQYF,TGTGCCATCAGTGAGGCCTCTAGCGGAGGAACTCAGTACTTC
TRBJ2-5,once,TRBV18,.,CASSLGLGEETQYF,TGTGCCAGCTCACTTGGTTTGGGGGAAGAGACCCAGTACTTC
TRBJ2-1,.,TRBV13,TRBD2,CASSLTSGRFGGSYNEQFF,TGTGCCAGCAGCTTGACTAGCGGGAGATTCGGTGGGTCCTACAATGAGCAGTTCTTC
TRBJ2-1,.,TRBV9,.,CASSVDSLREQFF,TGTGCCAGCAGCGTCGATTCCCTTCGGGAGCAGTTCTTC
TRBJ2-5,.,TRBV5-1,.,CASSPGTGYGETQYF,TGCGCCAGCAGCCCCGGTACCGGGTACGGGGAGACCCAGTACTTC
TRBJ1-4,.,TRBV11-1,TRBD1,CASSSRTGSEKLFF,TGTGCCAGCAGCTCCCGGACAGGGAGTGAAAAACTGTTTTTT
TRBJ2-3,.,TRBV5-4,TRBD2,CASSRTSGSSDTQYF,TGTGCCAGCAGCAGGACTAGCGGGAGTTCAGATACGCAGTATTTT